The 10 T cell receptor beta chains below were found in one sample sequenced in a study of glioma-infiltrating T cells. TCR alpha and beta CDR3 regions were amplified from RNA using iRepertoire nested multiplex PCR. TCRdb analysed the multiplex PCR reads with MiXCR anew, one entry per CDR3 protein. This table has about 400,000 distinct CDR3 sequences, roughly two fifths appearing once. The sample was glioma tissue, nonneoplastic brain tissue, or PBMCs (not recorded which). The receptors come from a human donor with low-grade glioma or glioblastoma, undergoing nonglioma brain surgery, or in good health (not recorded which).

V gene TRBV28 combines with J gene TRBJ2-1, with TRBD2 as a possible D gene (5 bases). The V and J ends lost 1 base and 5 bases respectively, with 18 bases between them. This CDR3 spans 17 amino acids. Germline V CDR1 and CDR2: MDHEN, SYDVKM. The CDR3 sequence is CASSLFSLWERHNEQFF. CDR3 DNA: TGTGCCAGCAGTTTATTCTCTCTGTGGGAGCGGCACAATGAGCAGTTCTTC.

The chain employs TRBV11-1 and TRBJ2-3, with 9 bases matching TRBD1. Germline values: CDR1 SGHAT, CDR2 FQDESV (reference sequence). J gave up 1 base and V 7 bases, and 9 bases lay outside the gene matches. This CDR3 has 16 amino acids. The CDR3 loop reads CASTATGQGGTDTQYF. Written as DNA, the CDR3 is TGTGCCAGCACCGCGACGGGACAGGGAGGCACAGATACGCAGTATTTT.

This clonotype was seen a handful of times. The rearrangement links TRBV6-1 to TRBJ2-3, with 12 bases aligning to TRBD1. CDR1 MNHNS and CDR2 SASEGT come from the germline V gene. This CDR3 comprises 15 residues. V shed 10 bases, J shed 3 bases, and the junction held 8 bases outside the gene matches. CDR3 sequence reads: CATGGTGGETDTQYF. In nucleotides, the CDR3 is TGTGCCACAGGGGGGACAGGGGGCGAAACAGATACGCAGTATTTT.

Ten or more counts support this clonotype. The gene calls are TRBV28 and TRBJ2-3, with 12 bases aligning to TRBD2. The germline gives CDR1 MDHEN, CDR2 SYDVKM. The CDR3 loop spans 19 amino acids. V gave up 1 base and J gave up 5 bases; unmatched junction bases: 13. CDR3 nucleotide sequence: TGTGCCAGCAGTTTATTCGCTAGCGGGAGGGCTTCTACTGAAGATACGCAGTATTTT. Protein product: CASSLFASGRASTEDTQYF.

This chain uses TRBV28 with TRBJ2-1, with D perhaps matching TRBD2 (6 bases). CDR1 MDHEN and CDR2 SYDVKM come from the germline V gene. Trimming shortened V by 5 bases and J by 5 bases, and 22 bases separated the two germline ends. CDR3 length: 17 amino acids. The CDR3 DNA reads as TGTGCCAGCAGTCAACCCCTAGCGCCAGGCGGAAACAATGAGCAGTTCTTC. This encodes CASSQPLAPGGNNEQFF.

This clonotype was seen once. Since a much larger clone is just one base distant, this may be a read error. The genes are TRBV28 and TRBJ1-4, with D possibly being TRBD1 (6 bases). Trimming removed 7 bases from V and 8 bases from J, with 20 bases in between. The CDR3 is made up of 15 amino acids. CDR1 and CDR2 (germline): MDHEN, SYDVKM. CDR3 in amino acids: CASNSLRGAREKLFF. CDR3 bases: TGTGCCAGCAATTCCCTCCGGGGGGCTAGGGAAAAACTGTTTTTT.

The J gene is TRBJ1-3, the V gene TRBV29-1; D not certain. Germline CDR1 SQVTM, CDR2 ANQGSEA. The CDR3 has 13 residues. V lost 1 base and J 0 bases, leaving 4 bases between the germline ends. The CDR3 nucleotides read TGCAGCGTTGAAGGGGACTCTGGAAACACCATATATTTT. It translates to CSVEGDSGNTIYF.

This clonotype has more than one count but fewer than ten. The chain is built from TRBV28 and TRBJ1-2, with unresolved D. This CDR3 contains 13 residues. V lost 4 bases and J lost 8, with 14 bases in between. From germline, CDR1 is MDHEN and CDR2 SYDVKM. The CDR3 here is CASSSPRLRGYTF. Here the CDR3 DNA reads TGTGCCAGCAGTTCTCCCCGTTTGAGGGGCTACACCTTC.

This clonotype came up a few times. This chain connects TRBV29-1 to TRBJ1-1; D is ambiguous. Germline CDR1 is SQVTM and CDR2 is ANQGSEA. Trimming pared 6 bases from V and 2 bases from J, leaving 16 bases between. CDR3 length equals 14 residues. CDR3 amino acids: CSVESLYTNTEAFF. In DNA, the CDR3 is TGCAGCGTCGAGAGCCTTTACACCAACACTGAAGCTTTCTTT.

As regards this clonotype: Just one base apart from a much larger clone, this may be a read error. The J gene is TRBJ2-1, the V gene TRBV10-3, with 7 bases identical to TRBD2. The J segment lost 10 bases and the V segment lost 3 bases, leaving 12 bases of the junction unmatched. The CDR3 loop spans 15 amino acids. Germline CDR1 and CDR2: ENHRY and SYGVKD. The CDR3 reads CAISEGASGLYEQFF. CDR3 coding DNA: TGTGCCATCAGTGAAGGGGCTAGCGGACTCTACGAGCAGTTCTTC.